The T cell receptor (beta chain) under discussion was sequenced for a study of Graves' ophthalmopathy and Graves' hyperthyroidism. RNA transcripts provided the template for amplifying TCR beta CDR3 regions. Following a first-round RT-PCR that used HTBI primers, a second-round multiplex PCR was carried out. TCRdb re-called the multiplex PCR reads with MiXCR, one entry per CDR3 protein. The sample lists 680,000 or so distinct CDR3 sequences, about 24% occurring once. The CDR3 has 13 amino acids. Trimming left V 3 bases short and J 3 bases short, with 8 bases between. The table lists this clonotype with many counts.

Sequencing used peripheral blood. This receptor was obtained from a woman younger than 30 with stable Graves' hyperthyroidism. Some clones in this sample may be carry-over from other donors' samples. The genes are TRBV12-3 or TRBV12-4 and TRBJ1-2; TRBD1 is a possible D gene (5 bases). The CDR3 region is CASSLGTYYGYTF. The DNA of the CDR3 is TGTGCCAGCAGTTTGGGGACGTACTATGGCTACACCTTC.